What follows are 18 T cell receptor beta chains derived from one specimen sequenced in a study of tumor-infiltrating lymphocytes in localized non-small cell lung cancer. Sequenced by immunoSEQ multiplex PCR; TCRdb stores in-frame clones only, minus some. Seen here are more than 9,500 clones, about 79% observed once, and the top ten hold under 5.5%. The sequencing input was lung tumor tissue. The receptors derive from a human donor with non-small cell lung cancer.

The chain carries TRBV5-1 and TRBJ2-5; TRBD2 matches 15 bases. Germline V CDR1 and CDR2: SGHRS, YFSETQ. The CDR3 is 16 amino acids. With V trimmed by 3 bases and J by 3 bases, 3 bases remained unmatched. CDR3 bases: TGCGCCAGCAGCTCCCGGACTAGCGGGGGGGAAGAGACCCAGTACTTC. Protein: CASSSRTSGGEETQYF.

This clone was seen a single time. This chain links TRBV5-1 with TRBJ2-7; 13 bases map to TRBD2. The junction had 8 bases not matched to a gene; V was cut back by 4 bases and J by 1 base. Germline-derived CDR1 and CDR2 are SGHRS and YFSETQ. This CDR3 contains 17 residues. The CDR3 loop reads CASSPGLAGFRSYEQYF. CDR3 sequence (DNA): TGCGCCAGCAGCCCGGGACTAGCGGGATTCCGTTCCTACGAGCAGTACTTC.

This chain links TRBV7-2 with TRBJ2-1; D is unresolved. Germline V gene lookup returns CDR1 SGHTA and CDR2 FQGNSA. Trimming stripped 5 bases from V and 0 bases from J, with 20 bases between. The CDR3 is made up of 18 amino acids. The CDR3 sequence: CASSLTPRGVRSYNEQFF. The CDR3 DNA follows: TGTGCCAGCAGCCTCACTCCACGCGGTGTACGCTCCTACAATGAGCAGTTCTTC. The whole variable domain, filled in from reference TRBV7-2 and TRBJ2-1, reads GAGVSQSPSNKVTEKGKDVELRCDPISGHTALYWYRQSLGQGLEFLIYFQGNSAPDKSGLPSDRFSAERTGGSVSTLTIQRTQQEDSAVYLCASSLTPRGVRSYNEQFFGPGTRLTVL.

The chain has TRBV6-5 and TRBJ1-6; the D gene is possibly TRBD1 (5 bases). The length of the CDR3 is 14 residues. The germline V gene encodes CDR1 MNHEY and CDR2 SVGAGI. Deletions cut 0 bases from V and 11 bases from J, with 11 bases between. CDR3 sequence reads: CASSYSFRVAPLHF. The CDR3 DNA follows: TGTGCCAGCAGTTACTCTTTCAGGGTGGCACCCCTCCACTTT.

The CDR3 region has the DNA TGTGCCAGCTCCCCAACCCGACAGGGGGAACGTTATGGCTACACCTTC. Amino acids: CASSPTRQGERYGYTF. The chain is built from TRBV18 and TRBJ1-2; the match to TRBD1 covers 9 bases. The V gene end was trimmed by 6 bases and the J gene end by 5 bases; junction bases not matched to a gene: 13. The CDR3 is 16 amino acids. In germline, CDR1 is KGHSH, CDR2 LQKENI.

CDR3 protein: CASSQGDRGANTGELFF. DNA for the CDR3: TGCGCCAGCAGCCAGGGCGACAGGGGCGCGAACACCGGGGAGCTGTTTTTT. The rearrangement links TRBV4-1 to TRBJ2-2; 8 bases are shared with TRBD1. The junction had 6 bases not matched to a gene; V was cut back by 3 bases and J by 0 bases. Germline CDR1 MGHRA, CDR2 YSYEKL. The CDR3 length is 17 residues.

This chain connects TRBV29-1 to TRBJ2-3, with 7 bases that match TRBD2. The CDR3 totals 16 residues. With V trimmed by 7 bases and J by 0 bases, 13 bases remained unmatched. Germline CDR1 is SQVTM and CDR2 is ANQGSEA. The CDR3 loop reads CSGAGEWGVSTDTQYF. As DNA, the CDR3 is TGCAGCGGCGCGGGGGAGTGGGGGGTAAGCACAGATACGCAGTATTTT.

V usage is TRBV30 and J usage is TRBJ2-7, with D perhaps being TRBD1 or TRBD2 (5 bases each). Germline V gives CDR1 GTSNPN, CDR2 SVGIG (reference sequence). The CDR3 has 13 amino acids. Trimming pared 4 bases from V and 0 bases from J, leaving 10 bases between. The CDR3 loop is CAWNQGTSYEQYF. In DNA, the CDR3 is TGTGCCTGGAATCAAGGGACCTCCTACGAGCAGTACTTC.

The chain joins TRBV2 to TRBJ2-5; D is unresolved. Trimming stripped 3 bases from V and 2 bases from J, with 19 bases between. This CDR3 comprises 17 residues. Germline V CDR1 and CDR2: SNHLY, FYNNEI. The CDR3 coding sequence is TGTGCCAGCAGTGAGGATACCCAACCGACTTGGCAAGAGACCCAGTACTTC. It encodes CASSEDTQPTWQETQYF.

The genes are TRBV5-1 and TRBJ2-1, with 7 bases matching TRBD2. V trimming: 2 bases; J trimming: 8 bases; junction bases outside the gene matches: 7. From germline, CDR1 is SGHRS and CDR2 YFSETQ. The CDR3 extends over 14 amino acids. The CDR3 region has the DNA TGCGCCAGCAGCTTTAATCCGGGAGGTGATGAGCAGTTCTTC. Protein: CASSFNPGGDEQFF.

Comments on this clone: Germline and junction disagree at one end, which may indicate a read error. The chain is built from TRBV4-2 and TRBJ1-2; 8 bases are a match to TRBD1. The length of the CDR3 is 16 residues. Germline CDR1 is LGHNA and CDR2 is YNFKEQ. CDR3 sequence: CASRQGQGLTNYGYTF. CDR3 sequence (DNA): TGTGCCAGCAGACAAGGACAGGGCCTAACTAACTATGGCTACACCTTC.

This rearrangement joins TRBV6-5 to TRBJ2-3, with D possibly TRBD2 on 6 matching bases. Trimming stripped 2 bases from V and 0 bases from J, with 12 bases between. The CDR3 totals 16 residues. CDR1 is MNHEY, CDR2 SVGAGI, per germline. CDR3 residues: CASSYRGGASTDTQYF. CDR3 coding DNA: TGTGCCAGCAGTTACAGGGGAGGTGCTAGCACAGATACGCAGTATTTT.

The chain joins TRBV6-1 to TRBJ2-7; D might be TRBD1 (6 bases). Trimming shortened V by 2 bases and J by 6 bases, and 17 bases separated the two germline ends. In germline, CDR1 is MNHNS, CDR2 SASEGT. The CDR3 extends over 15 amino acids. The CDR3 coding sequence is TGTGCCAGCAGTGAATTTCTTAACAGGGTCGGCGAGCAGTACTTC. It codes for CASSEFLNRVGEQYF.

J is TRBJ2-2 and V is TRBV5-1; D is uncertain. From germline, CDR1 is SGHRS and CDR2 YFSETQ. The CDR3 totals 13 residues. With 1 base removed from V and 4 bases from J, the gap between germline ends came to 5 bases. CDR3 in DNA: TGCGCCAGCAGCTTGTGGGGCACCGGGGAGCTGTTTTTT. Protein sequence: CASSLWGTGELFF.

The chain joins TRBV7-3 to TRBJ1-5; 9 bases map to TRBD1. This CDR3 is 13 amino acids long. Germline assignment: CDR1 SGHTA and CDR2 FQGTGA. V was pared by 5 bases and J by 7 bases, with 3 bases of the junction left unmatched. CDR3 amino acids: CASSPDRGQPQHF. The CDR3 region has the DNA TGTGCCAGCAGCCCTGACAGGGGGCAGCCCCAGCATTTT.

This clone was seen just once. This chain joins TRBV19 and TRBJ2-7; maybe TRBD1 (5 bases). From germline, CDR1 is LNHDA and CDR2 SQIVND (reference sequence). The V end was cut by 4 bases, the J end by 7 bases, with 11 bases between. The CDR3 spans 12 residues. The CDR3 nucleotides are TGTGCCAGTAGTACAGACACAGGTGAGCAGTACTTC. Translating it yields CASSTDTGEQYF.

The chain joins TRBV16 to TRBJ2-1, with TRBD1 matching 8 bases. The CDR3 extends over 16 amino acids. J lost 0 bases, V lost 4 bases, and 5 bases had no gene match. Germline CDR1 and CDR2: KGHSY and FQNENV. Here the CDR3 reads CASSPYRGYSYNEQFF. Written as DNA, the CDR3 is TGTGCCAGCAGCCCGTACAGGGGGTACTCCTACAATGAGCAGTTCTTC.

The rearrangement joins TRBV28 to TRBJ1-2; unclear D gene. Trimming removed 6 bases from V and 6 bases from J, with 11 bases in between. Looked up from germline, CDR1 is MDHEN and CDR2 is SYDVKM. The CDR3 is 12 residues long. The CDR3 here is CASREGRDGYTF. CDR3 sequence (DNA): TGTGCCAGCAGGGAGGGTAGGGATGGCTACACCTTC.